This entry lists 25 T cell receptor beta chains sequenced from one sample in a study of blood T cells in healthy people across ages (dated by TCRdb to the mid-2010s). To prepare the library, 5' RACE was applied. Sequencer: Illumina HiSeq 2500. A second about 7 to 11 cycle PCR used a sample-barcoded 5' primer and a J-beta primer mix. TCRdb reprocessed the public reads (quality trimming at Q25 with fastp, clone calling with MiXCR) and kept in-frame beta chains. A single entry per CDR3 protein holds the most common genes and DNA from its merged rows. The sample profile shows about 930,000 distinct CDR3 sequences; roughly 29% of them were found once. The ten largest clones take up about 10% of the sample. This same sample was also taken into another study, of T cells of mothers and their children.

The sequenced material came from blood. The receptor source for this set is a woman aged 40 to 50 in good health.

This clonotype showed up many times. V gene TRBV5-1 combines with J gene TRBJ2-7; D gene unclear. CDR3 length equals 13 residues. Trimming shortened V by 0 bases and J by 5 bases, and 9 bases separated the two germline ends. The V gene's germline CDR1 is SGHRS and CDR2 YFSETQ. CDR3 amino acids: CASSLVLQNEQYF. Written as DNA, the CDR3 is TGCGCCAGCAGCTTGGTGTTGCAGAACGAGCAGTACTTC.

V and J are TRBV30 and TRBJ2-3, with 8 positions matching TRBD2. V lost 2 bases, J lost 6 bases, and 10 bases stayed unmatched. There are 15 residues in the CDR3. Germline V gene lookup returns CDR1 GTSNPN and CDR2 SVGIG (reference sequence). The CDR3: CAWSITGRGGDTQYF. CDR3 nucleotide sequence: TGTGCCTGGAGTATTACGGGGCGCGGGGGGGATACGCAGTATTTT.

The gene calls are TRBV7-2 and TRBJ2-7, with D tentatively TRBD2 (7 bases). V was pared by 1 base and J by 6 bases, with 16 bases between. The germline gives CDR1 SGHTA, CDR2 FQGNSA. The CDR3 has 15 residues. The CDR3 nucleotides read TGTGCCAGCAGCTTAGGGGGAGGGCCAGGGGTCGAGCAGTACTTC. Amino acid sequence: CASSLGGGPGVEQYF.

This chain joins TRBV5-8 and TRBJ2-5; TRBD2 agrees at 15 bases. Germline V gene sequence: CDR1 SGHTS, CDR2 YDEGEE. The CDR3 covers 17 residues. After removal of 4 bases from V and 4 bases from J, the junction contained 8 bases not matched to a gene. The CDR3 region is CASSPGLAGGTRETQYF. DNA for the CDR3: TGTGCCAGCAGCCCGGGACTAGCGGGAGGCACCAGAGAGACCCAGTACTTC.

This clonotype was seen at least ten times. V is TRBV10-3 and J is TRBJ2-1; 8 bases line up with TRBD1. Germline V CDR1 and CDR2: ENHRY, SYGVKD. CDR3 length: 16 residues. V was pared by 3 bases and J by 3 bases, with 7 bases of the junction left unmatched. The CDR3 coding sequence is TGTGCCATCAGTGATCCTATAGGACAGGGCTACAATGAGCAGTTCTTC. This encodes CAISDPIGQGYNEQFF.

The CDR3 sequence: CASSLGDREASTDTQYF. The CDR3 nucleotides are TGCGCCAGCAGCTTGGGGGACAGGGAAGCTAGCACAGATACGCAGTATTTT. The genes are TRBV5-1 and TRBJ2-3; 9 bases are a match to TRBD1. Germline assignment: CDR1 SGHRS and CDR2 YFSETQ. J gave up 0 bases and V 0 bases, and 5 bases lay outside the gene matches. The CDR3 is 17 amino acids.

The table lists this clonotype with a few counts. Possible read error: a much larger clone is one base away. The chain joins TRBV6-4 to TRBJ2-2; TRBD2 might be the D (6 bases). The V gene's germline CDR1 is MRHNA and CDR2 SNTAGT. This CDR3 comprises 13 residues. In DNA form, the CDR3 reads TGTGCCAGCAGTGACACTAGCACCGGGGAGCGGTTTTTT. Translated, it gives CASSDTSTGERFF.

The rearrangement uses TRBV11-2 and TRBJ2-7; D ambiguous. Trimming stripped 2 bases from V and 4 bases from J, with 18 bases between. Per germline, CDR1 SGHAT and CDR2 FQNNGV. The CDR3 runs to 16 residues. The CDR3 sequence: CASSLYVGRTAYEQYF. The CDR3 DNA is TGTGCCAGCAGCTTATATGTGGGTCGGACGGCGTACGAGCAGTACTTC.

This clonotype was observed many times. CDR3 residues: CASSSPGEGAAWEQFF. CDR3 nucleotide sequence: TGTGCCAGCAGTTCTCCTGGGGAGGGGGCAGCGTGGGAGCAGTTCTTC. V usage is TRBV28 and J usage is TRBJ2-1, with D tentatively TRBD1 or TRBD2 (7 bases each). The CDR3 totals 16 residues. Germline V gives CDR1 MDHEN, CDR2 SYDVKM. Between the trimmed V and J ends, which lost 4 bases and 10 bases, there was a span of 23 bases.

This clonotype was picked up a small number of times. The chain links TRBV11-2 to TRBJ2-6; tentatively, D is TRBD1 or TRBD2 (5 bases each). V gave up 7 bases and J gave up 4 bases, with 14 bases separating them. The CDR3 is 15 amino acids. Germline loops: CDR1 SGHAT, CDR2 FQNNGV. Here the CDR3 DNA reads TGTGCCAGCATTCGAGAGGGGACCGGGGCCAACGTCCTGACTTTC. Its protein product is CASIREGTGANVLTF.

This clonotype was found a few times. V is TRBV5-5 and J is TRBJ1-1; D not certain. Germline V gene data show CDR1 as SGHKS and CDR2 as YYEKEE (reference sequence). The V end lost 0 bases, the J end lost 5 bases, and 8 bases lay between the germline ends. This CDR3 is built from 13 residues. CDR3 sequence reads: CASSLALETEAFF. DNA of the CDR3: TGTGCCAGCAGCTTGGCACTTGAGACTGAAGCTTTCTTT.

This chain's CDR3 is CSARENLGGRDTQYF. In DNA form, the CDR3 reads TGCAGTGCTAGGGAAAATCTCGGGGGGCGAGATACGCAGTATTTT. The chain uses TRBV20-1 and TRBJ2-3; D might be TRBD2 (7 bases). V was cut by 3 bases and J by 5 bases, with 18 bases left in between. The CDR3 contains 15 residues. The germline gives CDR1 DFQATT, CDR2 SNEGSKA (reference sequence).

The chain is built from TRBV6-6 and TRBJ2-3; 13 bases line up with TRBD2. Looked up from germline, CDR1 is MNHNY and CDR2 is SVGAGI (reference sequence). V gave up 8 bases and J gave up 3 bases; unmatched junction bases: 5. This CDR3 has 15 amino acids. This CDR3 reads CASRGLAGVTDTQYF. In DNA form, the CDR3 reads TGTGCCAGCCGAGGACTAGCGGGGGTGACAGATACGCAGTATTTT.

This chain connects TRBV28 to TRBJ1-5; a weak D match, TRBD1 (6 bases). The CDR3 runs to 15 residues. Deletions cut 1 base from V and 7 bases from J, with 14 bases between. In germline, CDR1 is MDHEN, CDR2 SYDVKM. The CDR3 is CASSLSQGSSQPQHF. CDR3 coding DNA: TGTGCCAGCAGTTTATCGCAGGGGTCTAGCCAGCCCCAGCATTTT.

Of note for this clonotype: Sequence at one end of the junction differs from germline and may be a read error. J is TRBJ2-4 and V is TRBV7-2; TRBD1 is a possible D gene (5 bases). Germline V CDR1 and CDR2: SGHTA, FQGNSA. The CDR3 is 16 amino acids. CDR3 residues: CASNLVGRAAKNIQYF. The CDR3, as DNA: TGTGCCAGCAACTTAGTTGGCAGGGCGGCCAAAAACATTCAGTACTTC.

This clonotype was seen a handful of times. The chain carries TRBV7-8 and TRBJ2-3; D not resolved. The CDR3 loop spans 19 amino acids. CDR1 and CDR2 (germline): SGHVS, FQNEAQ. With 8 bases removed from V and 6 bases from J, the gap between germline ends came to 33 bases. The CDR3 region has the DNA TGTGCCAGCGTCCCCCGGCTGCGAGTCTCCCAGCTGCTTGCGGATACGCAGTATTTT. It is translated as CASVPRLRVSQLLADTQYF.

This clonotype was observed many times. The V call is TRBV11-2, the J call TRBJ2-5; perhaps TRBD1 as D (5 bases). The CDR3 runs to 15 residues. In germline, CDR1 is SGHAT, CDR2 FQNNGV. The germline V and J ends were trimmed by 2 bases and 1 base, with 11 bases remaining between them. The chain's CDR3 is CASSLSPTAQETQYF. CDR3 DNA sequence: TGTGCCAGCAGCTTAAGTCCGACAGCCCAAGAGACCCAGTACTTC.

The chain employs TRBV20-1 and TRBJ1-1, with unresolved D. CDR1 is DFQATT, CDR2 SNEGSKA, per germline (reference sequence). The CDR3 is 12 residues long. The V end lost 7 bases, the J end lost 0 bases, and 9 bases lay between the germline ends. In nucleotides, the CDR3 is TGCAGTGGGGCGGCTCTGAACACTGAAGCTTTCTTT. Encoded protein: CSGAALNTEAFF.

The chain combines TRBV7-9 with TRBJ2-7, with 9 bases identical to TRBD1. Germline loops: CDR1 SEHNR, CDR2 FQNEAQ (reference sequence). The CDR3 consists of 16 residues. V lost 5 bases to trimming and J lost 1 base; unmatched junction nucleotides: 9. The CDR3 nucleotides read TGTGCCAGCAGCCTGTGGGACAGGGAGGGATCCTACGAGCAGTACTTC. Amino acid sequence: CASSLWDREGSYEQYF.

This clonotype was found a few times. The genes are TRBV20-1 and TRBJ2-3, with 7 bases that match TRBD1. The CDR3 has 15 amino acids. Germline V CDR1 and CDR2: DFQATT, SNEGSKA (reference sequence). J gave up 5 bases and V 6 bases, and 14 bases lay outside the gene matches. In nucleotides, the CDR3 is TGCAGTGCCTCACGAAGACAGGGTGAAGGAGATACGCAGTATTTT. Residues: CSASRRQGEGDTQYF.

This clonotype came up many times. The chain uses TRBV3-1 and TRBJ2-7; D call uncertain. CDR1 is LGHDT and CDR2 is YNNKEL in the germline V gene (reference sequence). Deletions cut 1 base from V and 0 bases from J, with 10 bases between. The CDR3 is 15 amino acids. The CDR3 DNA reads as TGTGCCAGCAGCCAAGTTTTGGCAGTCTCCTACGAGCAGTACTTC. Protein: CASSQVLAVSYEQYF.

This clonotype was seen a handful of times. The rearrangement uses TRBV5-1 and TRBJ1-2; possibly TRBD1 for D (6 bases). V lost 4 bases and J lost 4, with 14 bases in between. The CDR3 sequence is 14 residues long. Germline CDR1 SGHRS, CDR2 YFSETQ. The CDR3 region has the DNA TGCGCCAGCAGCAAATACAGGGTAACCTATGGCTACACCTTC. Amino acids: CASSKYRVTYGYTF.

Concerning this clonotype: Lacking the conserved final phenylalanine or tryptophan, this CDR3 likely reflects a read error. The gene calls are TRBV5-1 and TRBJ2-3, with 12 positions matching TRBD2. Germline-derived CDR1 and CDR2 are SGHRS and YFSETQ. This CDR3 spans 15 amino acids. With V trimmed by 6 bases and J by 3 bases, 5 bases remained unmatched. This chain's CDR3 is CASTGLAGTTDTQYC. Here the CDR3 DNA reads TGCGCCAGCACAGGACTAGCGGGGACTACAGATACGCAGTATTGT.

Details on this clonotype: A much larger clone lies a single base off, so this may be a read error. The chain uses TRBV3-1 and TRBJ2-1; TRBD1 or TRBD2 may be the D gene (6 bases each). The CDR3 is made up of 14 amino acids. Germline CDR1 and CDR2: LGHDT and YNNKEL (reference sequence). V lost 4 bases to trimming and J lost 13 bases, with 20 bases between them. The CDR3 spells CASSPRQASETQFF. CDR3 DNA sequence: TGTGCCAGCAGCCCGCGACAGGCTAGCGAGACCCAGTTCTTC.

This clonotype came up many times. This rearrangement joins TRBV5-1 to TRBJ2-7; either TRBD1 or TRBD2 may supply D (5 bases each). This CDR3 has 13 residues. CDR1 and CDR2 (germline): SGHRS, YFSETQ. Deletions cut 2 bases from V and 3 bases from J, with 9 bases between. The CDR3 DNA follows: TGCGCCAGCAGCTTCCGGGACGGCTACGAGCAGTACTTC. Protein: CASSFRDGYEQYF.